The clone carrying this T cell receptor beta chain was found a few times. Its target is unknown. This sample was included in a study of identical twins. The donor group consisted entirely of healthy Caucasians. The study, taken as a whole, reports: Cord blood beta clonotypes present at high abundance carried fewer insertions; no such pattern appeared in memory repertoires. Models, which agreed with sharing between unrelated individuals, nonetheless underestimated the out-of-frame TCR alpha sharing seen in monozygotic twins.

TCRdb reanalysed the 5' RACE reads using MiXCR and keeps one entry per CDR3 protein. The sample yields some 210,000 distinct CDR3 sequences, 15% seen once. These records were also assigned to another study, of T cells expressing NK-cell markers.

Sequencing was done on a sample of CD8+ T cells sorted from blood. The source of this sequence is a woman under 30 in good health.

CDR3 DNA: TGTGCCAGCGATCTCGGGACTAGCGTCGGGGAGCTGTTTTTT. Translating it yields CASDLGTSVGELFF. The gene calls are TRBV12-3 or TRBV12-4 and TRBJ2-2; 10 bases line up with TRBD2. The CDR3 is made up of 14 amino acids. J gave up 7 bases and V 8 bases, and 7 bases lay outside the gene matches.